One sample yielded the 30 T cell receptor beta chains listed below, sequenced in a study of T cell clonotyping in hematopoietic cell transplantation. The time point denotes: recipient sample about 28 days before transplant, after cytoreduction. Sequenced by immunoSEQ multiplex PCR; TCRdb stores in-frame clones only, minus some. The sample consists of around 25,000 clones, 84% of them appearing once. The source was peripheral blood mononuclear cells, collected before stem cell transplant. Receptors were obtained from a woman in her fifties or sixties with acute myeloid leukemia. Some clones in this sample may be carry-over from other donors' samples.

This chain joins TRBV7-2 and TRBJ2-1; the D gene is possibly TRBD2 (7 bases). Germline V gene data show CDR1 as SGHTA and CDR2 as FQGNSA. The CDR3 contains 16 residues. The ends were cut back, 1 base at V and 8 bases at J, with 18 bases in the middle. The CDR3 is CASSLGGGALRDEQFF. The CDR3 bases are TGTGCCAGCAGCTTAGGTGGGGGGGCGCTTCGGGATGAGCAGTTCTTC.

In its sample, this clone was seen once. This rearrangement joins TRBV4-1 to TRBJ1-2; a weak D match, TRBD1 (5 bases). V was clipped by 4 bases and J by 5 bases, with 17 bases between them. CDR3 size: 15 residues. CDR1 and CDR2 from the germline V gene are MGHRA and YSYEKL. This CDR3 is CASSPFGDGDYGYTF. CDR3 nucleotides: TGCGCCAGCAGCCCTTTTGGGGACGGAGATTATGGCTACACCTTC.

V usage is TRBV27 and J usage is TRBJ2-7, with a possible D match to TRBD2 (5 bases). CDR1 is MNHEY, CDR2 SMNVEV, per germline (reference sequence). The length of the CDR3 is 14 residues. V lost 2 bases and J 1 base, leaving 9 bases between the germline ends. In DNA, the CDR3 is TGTGCCAGCAGTTTACTAGCTGAGTCCTACGAGCAGTACTTC. Residues: CASSLLAESYEQYF.

V gene TRBV5-8 combines with J gene TRBJ1-6; D call uncertain. This CDR3 is built from 17 residues. Trimming left V 1 base short and J 0 bases short, with 11 bases between. Germline lookup yields CDR1 SGHTS and CDR2 YDEGEE. The CDR3 DNA sequence: TGTGCCAGCAGCTTGTCTCCCCGAAGCTCCTATAATTCACCCCTCCACTTT. Amino acid sequence: CASSLSPRSSYNSPLHF.

This chain uses TRBV5-1 with TRBJ2-7; 11 bases line up with TRBD1. Trimming took 4 bases from V and 0 from J; bases not matched to a gene: 6. The CDR3 totals 16 residues. The germline V gene encodes CDR1 SGHRS and CDR2 YFSETQ. The CDR3 nucleotides are TGCGCCAGCAGCCACACCGGGACAGGGGGCTCCTACGAGCAGTACTTC. Its translation is CASSHTGTGGSYEQYF.

The rearrangement uses TRBV19 and TRBJ1-1; 8 positions match TRBD1. Per the germline V gene, CDR1 is LNHDA and CDR2 is SQIVND (reference sequence). The CDR3 extends over 14 amino acids. V was clipped by 6 bases and J by 6 bases; unmatched bases: 9. The chain's CDR3 is CASRSGGPGPEAFF. DNA for the CDR3: TGTGCCAGTAGGTCAGGGGGCCCCGGCCCTGAAGCTTTCTTT.

This clone was found once. The V and J genes are TRBV7-3 and TRBJ2-4; D perhaps matches TRBD2 (5 bases). The CDR3 extends over 13 amino acids. The V gene lost 4 bases and the J gene lost 8 bases, with 12 bases spanning the gap. Germline CDR1 is SGHTA and CDR2 is FQGTGA. In nucleotides, the CDR3 is TGTGCCAGCAGCTCACCCCCTAGCCACATTCAGTACTTC. Translation gives CASSSPPSHIQYF.

The chain employs TRBV5-4 and TRBJ1-1; no definite D call. This CDR3 comprises 15 residues. Per the germline V gene, CDR1 is SGHNT and CDR2 is YYREEE (reference sequence). Trimming pared 0 bases from V and 1 base from J, leaving 10 bases between. CDR3 residues: CASSLALDGNTEAFF. DNA for the CDR3: TGTGCCAGCAGCTTGGCATTGGACGGGAACACTGAAGCTTTCTTT.

V usage is TRBV4-3 and J usage is TRBJ2-3; D possibly corresponds to TRBD1 (5 bases). The CDR3 totals 15 residues. Germline V gene sequence: CDR1 LGHNA, CDR2 YSLEER. V lost 1 base to trimming and J lost 4 bases, with 12 bases between them. CDR3 sequence: CASSQAGSSPDTQYF. CDR3 nucleotide sequence: TGCGCCAGCAGCCAAGCAGGGTCGAGCCCAGATACGCAGTATTTT.

The rearrangement uses TRBV19 and TRBJ2-2; 7 bases match TRBD2. Germline V CDR1 and CDR2: LNHDA, SQIVND (reference sequence). The CDR3 is 16 residues long. V shed 6 bases, J shed 4 bases, and the junction held 11 bases outside the gene matches. This CDR3 is CASRTTASGLTGELFF. CDR3 nucleotides: TGTGCCAGTAGGACCACGGCTAGCGGACTCACCGGGGAGCTGTTTTTT.

To note about this clone: Sequence at one end of the junction differs from germline and may be a read error. The CDR3 DNA follows: TGTGCCAGCAGTTATGGGGCCAGGGCCCACTTC. Amino acids: CASSYGARAHF. The chain is built from TRBV28 and TRBJ2-7; possible D gene TRBD1, 5 bases. The CDR3 is 11 residues long. Per germline, CDR1 MDHEN and CDR2 SYDVKM.

V is TRBV7-9 and J is TRBJ1-2; the D is unclear. Trimming took off 1 base at V and 2 bases at J, with 14 bases between the two ends. The germline V gene encodes CDR1 SEHNR and CDR2 FQNEAQ (reference sequence). The CDR3 is 16 residues long. The CDR3 spells CASSLGISEVNYGYTF. CDR3 sequence (DNA): TGTGCCAGCAGCTTAGGTATCAGTGAGGTAAACTATGGCTACACCTTC.

J is TRBJ2-5 and V is TRBV4-1; 7 bases match TRBD1. The trim removed 4 bases at V and 5 bases at J, leaving 10 bases unmatched. Germline V lookup: CDR1 MGHRA, CDR2 YSYEKL. The CDR3 has 15 amino acids. The chain's CDR3 is CASSRDQQGMETQYF. The CDR3 coding sequence is TGCGCCAGCAGCCGAGACCAACAGGGGATGGAGACCCAGTACTTC.

The genes are TRBV27 and TRBJ2-7; 11 nucleotides align to TRBD2. Germline assignment: CDR1 MNHEY and CDR2 SMNVEV (reference sequence). The CDR3 runs 14 residues. The J segment lost 5 bases and the V segment lost 8 bases, leaving 8 bases of the junction unmatched. The CDR3 nucleotides read TGTGCCAGCGGACGACTAGCGGGAACCAACGAGCAGTACTTC. As protein: CASGRLAGTNEQYF.

The genes are TRBV7-2 and TRBJ2-1; the D is unclear. V was shortened by 4 bases and J by 10 bases, with 11 bases between the two germline ends. CDR3 size: 12 residues. Germline V lookup: CDR1 SGHTA, CDR2 FQGNSA. The CDR3 reads CASSSKKGEQFF. Written as DNA, the CDR3 is TGTGCCAGCAGCTCTAAAAAAGGGGAGCAGTTCTTC.

CDR3 nucleotides: TGTGCCAGCAGGGGGACAGGCCTCCGGACGACCCAGTACTTC. It codes for CASRGTGLRTTQYF. J is TRBJ2-5 and V is TRBV6-5, with TRBD1 matching over 8 bases. Germline lookup yields CDR1 MNHEY and CDR2 SVGAGI. With V trimmed by 6 bases and J by 7 bases, 10 bases remained unmatched. CDR3 length: 14 residues.

The chain joins TRBV7-2 to TRBJ1-5; D gene ambiguous. Per germline, CDR1 SGHTA and CDR2 FQGNSA. The CDR3 has 14 residues. Trimming pared 3 bases from V and 11 bases from J, leaving 17 bases between. CDR3 nucleotides: TGTGCCAGCAGCTTTGTTAACCTAGACTCGGCCCAGCATTTT. Protein product: CASSFVNLDSAQHF.

V gene TRBV7-6 combines with J gene TRBJ2-7; 7 bases agree with TRBD2. The V and J ends lost 0 bases and 6 bases, in that order; junction bases with no gene match: 8. The CDR3 sequence is 15 residues long. Germline values: CDR1 SGHVS, CDR2 FNYEAQ. CDR3 loop: CASSLASRGRPEQYF. The CDR3 DNA follows: TGTGCCAGCAGCTTAGCCTCGCGGGGGAGACCCGAGCAGTACTTC.

The chain employs TRBV14 and TRBJ2-7; D not resolved. CDR1 is SGHDN and CDR2 is FVKESK in the germline V gene. CDR3 length equals 12 residues. Trimming removed 1 base from V and 2 bases from J, with 3 bases in between. CDR3 sequence (DNA): TGTGCCAGCAGCCAAGGAGCCTACGAGCAGTACTTC. Amino acid sequence: CASSQGAYEQYF.

The rearrangement links TRBV7-6 to TRBJ1-1; 7 bases fit TRBD1. CDR1 and CDR2 from the germline V gene are SGHVS and FNYEAQ. V lost 3 bases and J lost 4; bases outside the gene matches: 5. CDR3 length: 14 residues. This CDR3 is CASSFNQGGTEAFF. The DNA for the CDR3 is TGTGCCAGCAGCTTTAATCAGGGGGGCACTGAAGCTTTCTTT.

The J gene is TRBJ2-6, the V gene TRBV14, with a tentative D call TRBD2 (5 bases). Germline V CDR1 and CDR2: SGHDN, FVKESK. The CDR3 is 15 amino acids. V shed 4 bases and J shed 2 bases, with 9 bases lying between them. The CDR3 bases are TGTGCCAGCAGCCGTGAGAGGGCTGGGGCCAACGTCCTGACTTTC. Protein sequence: CASSRERAGANVLTF. Variable domain in full (rest from reference TRBV14 and TRBJ2-6): EAGVTQFPSHSVIEKGQTVTLRCDPISGHDNLYWYRRVMGKEIKFLLHFVKESKQDESGMPNNRFLAERTGGTYSTLKVQPAELEDSGVYFCASSRERAGANVLTFGAGSRLTVL.

The genes are TRBV5-1 and TRBJ2-1; D not certain. The germline CDR1 and CDR2 sequences are SGHRS and YFSETQ. This CDR3 comprises 18 residues. V was clipped by 2 bases and J by 6 bases, with 24 bases between them. This CDR3 is CASSFHALGRQVPNEQFF. CDR3 in DNA: TGCGCCAGCAGCTTTCACGCGCTTGGACGGCAAGTCCCCAATGAGCAGTTCTTC.

This chain connects TRBV11-2 to TRBJ2-1, with TRBD2 matching over 8 bases. CDR3 length: 17 amino acids. Germline CDR1 and CDR2: SGHAT and FQNNGV. The V gene end was trimmed by 6 bases and the J gene end by 9 bases; junction bases not matched to a gene: 19. DNA for the CDR3: TGTGCCAGCAGTATGGCGGGAGGACCTTCAAAATCAGCTGAGCAGTTCTTC. It translates to CASSMAGGPSKSAEQFF.

V gene TRBV5-4 combines with J gene TRBJ1-2; D ambiguous. Trimming pared 3 bases from V and 8 bases from J, leaving 14 bases between. The V gene's germline CDR1 is SGHNT and CDR2 YYREEE (reference sequence). The CDR3 is made up of 13 amino acids. In DNA form, the CDR3 reads TGTGCCAGCAGCTCGGCGCGGGCGCCCGGCTACACCTTC. This gives the protein CASSSARAPGYTF.

The genes are TRBV19 and TRBJ2-7; no clear D. This CDR3 is 13 amino acids long. Germline loops: CDR1 LNHDA, CDR2 SQIVND (reference sequence). V lost 8 bases and J 2 bases, leaving 13 bases between the germline ends. The CDR3 reads CASAAGRTYEQYF. The DNA of the CDR3 is TGTGCCAGTGCTGCAGGTCGGACCTACGAGCAGTACTTC.

The chain employs TRBV6-1 and TRBJ2-7; D gene unclear. The CDR3 length is 15 residues. With 4 bases removed from V and 0 bases from J, the gap between germline ends came to 13 bases. The germline gives CDR1 MNHNS, CDR2 SASEGT. CDR3 sequence reads: CASSVIGGSSYEQYF. The CDR3 coding sequence is TGTGCCAGCAGTGTCATTGGCGGCAGCTCCTACGAGCAGTACTTC.

J is TRBJ1-1 and V is TRBV7-3; the match to TRBD1 covers 8 bases. With 4 bases clipped from V and 0 bases from J, the junction kept 7 bases outside the gene matches. Germline V lookup: CDR1 SGHTA, CDR2 FQGTGA. This CDR3 spans 16 amino acids. CDR3 sequence (DNA): TGTGCCAGCAGCTCCACGCCGGACAGGGTGAACACTGAAGCTTTCTTT. It yields the protein CASSSTPDRVNTEAFF. Combining the CDR3 with reference TRBV7-3 and TRBJ1-1 gives the whole variable domain GAGVSQTPSNKVTEKGKYVELRCDPISGHTALYWYRQSLGQGPEFLIYFQGTGAADDSGLPNDRFFAVRPEGSVSTLKIQRTERGDSAVYLCASSSTPDRVNTEAFFGQGTRLTVV.

This chain links TRBV11-2 with TRBJ2-3; D tentatively fits TRBD1 or TRBD2 (5 bases each). From germline, CDR1 is SGHAT and CDR2 FQNNGV. The CDR3 totals 13 residues. V gave up 1 base and J gave up 7 bases, with 9 bases separating them. Here the CDR3 DNA reads TGTGCCAGCAGCTTAGGGGACGTAAATACGCAGTATTTT. Translated, it gives CASSLGDVNTQYF.

The chain recombines TRBV2 with TRBJ2-7, with no clear D. V dropped 8 bases and J dropped 0 bases, with 8 bases sitting between them. The CDR3 spans 12 residues. CDR1 SNHLY and CDR2 FYNNEI come from the germline V gene. The CDR3 spells CASDGFSYEQYF. The CDR3 DNA reads TGTGCCAGCGACGGGTTCTCCTACGAGCAGTACTTC.

This clone has a handful of counts. The chain is built from TRBV19 and TRBJ1-1, with unresolved D. CDR1 is LNHDA and CDR2 is SQIVND in the germline V gene (reference sequence). Deletions cut 4 bases from V and 7 bases from J, with 10 bases between. The CDR3 extends over 12 amino acids. CDR3 residues: CASSTQGLEAFF. In DNA, the CDR3 is TGTGCCAGTAGTACCCAAGGGCTTGAAGCTTTCTTT. Complete variable domain (other parts from reference TRBV19 and TRBJ1-1): DGGITQSPKYLFRKEGQNVTLSCEQNLNHDAMYWYRQDPGQGLRLIYYSQIVNDFQKGDIAEGYSVSREKKESFPLTVTSAQKNPTAFYLCASSTQGLEAFFGQGTRLTVV.